Listed below are T cell receptor beta chains from one sample, sequenced in a study of early T cells in non-severe SARS-CoV-2 infection. From the 5' RACE reads, TCRdb called clonotypes with MiXCR, one entry per CDR3 protein. The sample holds 90,000 to 120,000 distinct CDR3 sequences, 8.5% to 14% seen once. Sample: whole blood. Every receptor here comes from an adult who was a healthcare worker with PCR-confirmed SARS-CoV-2 infection or an uninfected control (not recorded which). CDR3s include the opening cysteine and the closing phenylalanine or tryptophan. D genes are given only for firm matches. The size field is filled for only some rows; it gives once, few, many or a size class.

v_call	clone_size	d_call	j_call	cdr3_nt	cdr3_aa
TRBV25-1	many	NA	TRBJ1-4	TGTGCCAGCAGTGGGATATACTCGTATGAAAAACTGTTTTTT	CASSGIYSYEKLFF
TRBV6-1	NA	TRBD2	TRBJ2-1	TGTGCCAGCATCATGCTAGCGGGAGACCCCTACTACAATGAGCAGTTCTTC	CASIMLAGDPYYNEQFF
TRBV7-9	NA	NA	TRBJ2-5	TGTGCCAGCAGCGATCTCAGAGAGACCCAGTACTTC	CASSDLRETQYF
TRBV28	few	NA	TRBJ1-2	TGTGCCAGCAGTTCCCGCCCGTGGGATGGCTACACCTTC	CASSSRPWDGYTF
TRBV12-3/TRBV12-4	medium-sized	NA	TRBJ1-5	TGTGCCAGCAGCCCAGGGGTTAAGCCCCAGCATTTT	CASSPGVKPQHF
TRBV9	many	NA	TRBJ2-1	TGTGCCAGCAGCGTAGGCTATGAGCGCAAGCAGTTCTTC	CASSVGYERKQFF
TRBV20-1	NA	NA	TRBJ1-1	TGCAGTGCTAGACATCAGGCAAACACTGAAGCTTTCTTT	CSARHQANTEAFF
TRBV5-6	NA	NA	TRBJ2-7	TGTGCCAGCAGCCGCAGGGCCCCCTACGAGCAGTACTTC	CASSRRAPYEQYF
TRBV28	few	TRBD1	TRBJ2-5	TGTGCCAGCAGTTTATCCGGGACAGGGAGCCAAGAGACCCAGTACTTC	CASSLSGTGSQETQYF
TRBV9	many	TRBD2	TRBJ2-1	TGTGCCAGCAGCGCCGACGAACTAGCGGACTACAATGAGCAGTTCTTC	CASSADELADYNEQFF
TRBV11-2	many	NA	TRBJ2-7	TGTGCCAGCAGCCCTATGCCGGGACTCCAACCCTACGAGCAGTACTTC	CASSPMPGLQPYEQYF
TRBV2	NA	NA	TRBJ2-5	TGTGCCAGCAGTGGGGGGGTCCAAGAGACCCAGTACTTC	CASSGGVQETQYF
TRBV5-1	few	NA	TRBJ2-3	TGCGCCAGCAGCTTGGATGGGGGGACCACAGATACGCAGTATTTT	CASSLDGGTTDTQYF
TRBV28	few	NA	TRBJ1-1	TGTGCCAGCGGTGCAGCTTTCTTT	CASGAAFF
TRBV5-1	few	TRBD2	TRBJ2-3	TGCGCCAGCAGCCCCGGGGGGGACACAGATACGCAGTATTTT	CASSPGGDTDTQYF
TRBV12-3/TRBV12-4	many	TRBD1	TRBJ1-2	TGTGCCAGCAGTGTTAGGACAGGCAATGGCTACACCTTC	CASSVRTGNGYTF
TRBV11-3	few	TRBD1	TRBJ1-4	TGTGCCAGCAGCACCACCGGGACAGGGATAAATGAAAAACTGTTTTTT	CASSTTGTGINEKLFF
TRBV12-2	NA	NA	TRBJ2-5	TGTGCAAGTCGCTTATTAAACAGGGGTGAGCAAGAGACCCAGTACTTC	CASRLLNRGEQETQYF
TRBV14	NA	NA	TRBJ2-7	TGTGCCAGCAGCCAAAGAAGGTCGAGCGAGCAGTACTTC	CASSQRRSSEQYF
TRBV20-1	NA	TRBD1	TRBJ2-3	TGCAGTGCTCAAGACAGGGGGCAGGGAGATACGCAGTATTTT	CSAQDRGQGDTQYF
TRBV7-9	NA	TRBD2	TRBJ2-3	TGTGCCAGCAGCTTAAGGAGACTAGCGGGTAACACAGATACGCAGTATTTT	CASSLRRLAGNTDTQYF
TRBV15	few	NA	TRBJ2-5	TGTGCCACCAGCTCAAACCTCGCCAGGAGGGAGACCCAGTACTTC	CATSSNLARRETQYF
TRBV14	few	NA	TRBJ2-1	TGTGCCAGCAGCCAAGAAGGGATCGTAGAGGATGAGCAGTTCTTC	CASSQEGIVEDEQFF
TRBV15	NA	NA	TRBJ1-5	TGTGCCACCAGCAGGTTCGGGAGCAATCAGCCCCAGCATTTT	CATSRFGSNQPQHF
TRBV10-3	NA	TRBD2	TRBJ2-3	TGTGCCACCCTTTCGCGGGAGGCAGATACGCAGTATTTT	CATLSREADTQYF
TRBV27	many	NA	TRBJ2-3	TGTGCCAGCAGTCACCAGTTGCCGGTGGCGGATACGCAGTATTTT	CASSHQLPVADTQYF
TRBV20-1	many	NA	TRBJ1-6	TGCAGTGCTAGAGCGCGGGATTCACCCCTCCACTTT	CSARARDSPLHF
TRBV28	NA	NA	TRBJ2-6	TGTGCCAGCAGTCCTCTTCTATACCGCACAGGGATCCAGAATGGGGCCAACGTCCTGACTTTC	CASSPLLYRTGIQNGANVLTF
TRBV15	NA	NA	TRBJ1-1	TGTGCCACCAGCAGAGATCGCCAGGGGAGTGAAGCTTTCTTT	CATSRDRQGSEAFF
TRBV12-3/TRBV12-4	NA	NA	TRBJ2-1	TGTGCCAGCAGTTCAGAGGGTGGGGGTTGGGCTGAGCAGTTCTTC	CASSSEGGGWAEQFF
TRBV20-1	NA	NA	TRBJ2-3	TGCAGTGCCGGGGGCCCCGGAGTCACAGATACGCAGTATTTT	CSAGGPGVTDTQYF
TRBV28	NA	TRBD1	TRBJ2-2	TGTGCCAGCAGTGCACAGGGGTACCCCGGGGAGCTGTTTTTT	CASSAQGYPGELFF
TRBV28	few	NA	TRBJ2-1	TGTGCCAGCAGTTTATCCCTACTAGGGAATGAGCAGTTCTTC	CASSLSLLGNEQFF
TRBV2	NA	NA	TRBJ2-3	TGTGCCAGCACGGAGTACGGCACAGATACGCAGTATTTT	CASTEYGTDTQYF
TRBV10-2	many	TRBD2	TRBJ2-1	TGCGCCAGCAGTGAGTACTCTCCCCAACTAGCGGACAATGAGCAGTTCTTC	CASSEYSPQLADNEQFF
TRBV6-2/TRBV6-3	NA	TRBD2	TRBJ2-1	TGTGCCAGCAGTTACTCCGCTAGCGGGATGAATAATGAGCAGTTCTTC	CASSYSASGMNNEQFF
TRBV9	few	TRBD1	TRBJ1-3	TGTGCCAGCAGCGTCAGGGGGCGAGACTCTGGAAACACCATATATTTT	CASSVRGRDSGNTIYF
TRBV9	many	NA	TRBJ1-1	TGTGCCAGCAGCGTAGCTGGGGGAGGGGAGGCTTTCTTT	CASSVAGGGEAFF
TRBV6-5	few	TRBD1	TRBJ2-3	TGTGCCAGCAGTTGGACAGGGGGCGCAGATACGCAGTATTTT	CASSWTGGADTQYF
TRBV3-1	few	NA	TRBJ2-7	TGTGCCAGCAGCCAAGGACAGTCCGGCACCTACGAGCAGTACTTC	CASSQGQSGTYEQYF
TRBV15	many	TRBD2	TRBJ2-1	TGTGCCACCAGCAGAGGGACTAGCGGGAGGGGAGATGAGCAGTTCTTC	CATSRGTSGRGDEQFF
TRBV11-2	many	TRBD2	TRBJ2-7	TGTGCCAGCAGCCCCCAATGGACTAGCGAGTACGAGCAGTACTTC	CASSPQWTSEYEQYF
TRBV6-5	many	NA	TRBJ2-7	TGTGCCAGCAGTTACGCTCCGACCTACGAGCAGTACTTC	CASSYAPTYEQYF
TRBV28	NA	NA	TRBJ1-2	TGTGCCAGCAAGTGGGGGAACTATGGCTACACCTTC	CASKWGNYGYTF
TRBV3-1	NA	TRBD1	TRBJ2-5	TGTGCCAGCAGCCAAGATCTGGGACAGGAGGAGACCCAGTACTTC	CASSQDLGQEETQYF
TRBV15	many	NA	TRBJ1-1	TGTGCCACCACCCTTGGGGGTAACACTGAAGCTTTCTTT	CATTLGGNTEAFF
TRBV10-3	NA	NA	TRBJ1-1	TGTGCCATCAGTGAGTCAGGGAAGGTAACTGAAGCTTTCTTT	CAISESGKVTEAFF
TRBV6-5	NA	NA	TRBJ2-3	TGTGCCAGCAGTTACTATCGGGGATCAGATACGCAGTATTTT	CASSYYRGSDTQYF
TRBV20-1	many	NA	TRBJ1-2	TGCAGTGCTAGTAGGAACAGGCCTTATGGCTACACCTTC	CSASRNRPYGYTF
TRBV7-8	few	NA	TRBJ2-3	TGTGCCAGCAGCTTAGGACAAACTTTAGAGGCAGATACGCAGTATTTT	CASSLGQTLEADTQYF
TRBV29-1	once	NA	TRBJ2-1	TGCAGCGTTGCCCTTTACAATGAGCAGTTCTTC	CSVALYNEQFF